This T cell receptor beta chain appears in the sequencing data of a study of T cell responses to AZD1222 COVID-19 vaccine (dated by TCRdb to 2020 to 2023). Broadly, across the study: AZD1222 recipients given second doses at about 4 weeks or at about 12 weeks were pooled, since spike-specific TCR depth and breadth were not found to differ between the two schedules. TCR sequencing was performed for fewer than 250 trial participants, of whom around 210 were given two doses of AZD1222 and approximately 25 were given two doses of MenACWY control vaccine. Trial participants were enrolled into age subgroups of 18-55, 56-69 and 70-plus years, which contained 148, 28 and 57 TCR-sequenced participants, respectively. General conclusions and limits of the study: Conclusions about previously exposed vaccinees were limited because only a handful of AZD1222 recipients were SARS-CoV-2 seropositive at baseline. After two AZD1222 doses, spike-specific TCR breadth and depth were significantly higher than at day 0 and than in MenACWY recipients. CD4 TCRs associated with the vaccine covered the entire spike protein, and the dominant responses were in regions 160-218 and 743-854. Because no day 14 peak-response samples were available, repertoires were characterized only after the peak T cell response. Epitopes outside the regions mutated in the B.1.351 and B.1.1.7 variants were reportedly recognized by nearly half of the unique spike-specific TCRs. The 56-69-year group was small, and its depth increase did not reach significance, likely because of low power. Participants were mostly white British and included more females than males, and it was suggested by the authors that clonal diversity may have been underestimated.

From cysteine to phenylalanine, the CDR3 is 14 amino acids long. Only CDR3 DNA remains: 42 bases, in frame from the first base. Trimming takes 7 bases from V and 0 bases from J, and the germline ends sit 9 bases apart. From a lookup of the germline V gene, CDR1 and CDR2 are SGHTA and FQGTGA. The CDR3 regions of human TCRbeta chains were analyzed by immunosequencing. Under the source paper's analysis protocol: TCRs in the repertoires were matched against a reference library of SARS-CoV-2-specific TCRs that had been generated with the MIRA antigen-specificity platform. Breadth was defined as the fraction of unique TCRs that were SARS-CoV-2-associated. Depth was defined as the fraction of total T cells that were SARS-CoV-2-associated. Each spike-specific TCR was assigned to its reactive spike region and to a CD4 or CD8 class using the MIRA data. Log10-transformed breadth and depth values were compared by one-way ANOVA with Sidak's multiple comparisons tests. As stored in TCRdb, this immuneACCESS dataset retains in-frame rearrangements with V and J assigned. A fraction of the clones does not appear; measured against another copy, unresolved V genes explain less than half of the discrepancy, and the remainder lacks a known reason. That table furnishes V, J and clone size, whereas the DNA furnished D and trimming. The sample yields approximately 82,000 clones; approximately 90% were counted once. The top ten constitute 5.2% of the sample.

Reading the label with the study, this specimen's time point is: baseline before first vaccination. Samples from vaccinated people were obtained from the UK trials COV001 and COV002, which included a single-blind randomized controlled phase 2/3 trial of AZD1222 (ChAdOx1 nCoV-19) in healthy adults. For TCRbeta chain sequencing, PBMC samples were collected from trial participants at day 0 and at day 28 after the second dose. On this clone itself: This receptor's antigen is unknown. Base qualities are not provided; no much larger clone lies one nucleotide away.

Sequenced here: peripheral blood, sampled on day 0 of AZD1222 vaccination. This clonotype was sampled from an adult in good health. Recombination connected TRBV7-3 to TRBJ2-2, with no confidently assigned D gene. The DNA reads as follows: TGTGCCAGCAAGAGGCAGGCGAACACCGGGGAGCTGTTTTTT. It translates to CASKRQANTGELFF.